This T cell receptor (beta chain) originates from a study of CD8 T cells in ankylosing spondylitis. Study outcomes and limitations: Reportedly, significant enrichment of disease-linked clones occurred in matched ankylosing spondylitis synovial fluid. Roughly eight highly homologous variants made up a TCR beta motif that seemed to typify ankylosing spondylitis blood. Disease-associated clones were CD8+ and fairly uncommon in peripheral blood.

Notes on this clonotype: What it binds is unknown.

CDR1 and CDR2 from the germline V gene are WNHNN and SYGVQD (reference sequence). After removal of 6 bases from V and 0 bases from J, the junction contained 4 bases not matched to a gene. This CDR3 has 15 residues. TCRdb reanalysed the 5' RACE reads using MiXCR and keeps one entry per CDR3 protein. Altogether about 540,000 distinct CDR3 sequences are present, approximately 11% being singletons, with the ten largest covering almost 7%. This clonotype originated in a male donor with ankylosing spondylitis. The source material was blood, either unsorted or a sorted T cell fraction (not recorded which). The rearrangement uses TRBV10-1 and TRBJ2-5, with 10 nucleotides matching TRBD2. The CDR3 is CASSHGTSDQETQYF. CDR3 bases: TGCGCCAGCAGCCACGGGACTAGCGACCAAGAGACCCAGTACTTC.